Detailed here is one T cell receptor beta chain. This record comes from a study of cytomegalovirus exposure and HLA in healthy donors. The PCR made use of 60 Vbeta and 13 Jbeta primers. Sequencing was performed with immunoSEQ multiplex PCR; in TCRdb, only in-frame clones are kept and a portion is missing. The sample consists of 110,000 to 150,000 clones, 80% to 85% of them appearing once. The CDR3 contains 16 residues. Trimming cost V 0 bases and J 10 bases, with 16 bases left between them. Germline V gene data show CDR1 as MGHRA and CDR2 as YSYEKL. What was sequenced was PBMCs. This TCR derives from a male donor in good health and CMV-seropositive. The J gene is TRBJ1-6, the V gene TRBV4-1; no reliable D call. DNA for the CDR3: TGCGCCAGCAGCCAAGATGGGAGTGCGGGTCTCTCACCCCTCCACTTT. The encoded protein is CASSQDGSAGLSPLHF.